Each of the 15 T cell receptor beta chains below was sequenced from the same sample in a study of CD8 T cells in ankylosing spondylitis. TCRdb redid the calling of the 5' RACE reads with MiXCR, one entry per CDR3 protein. The sample holds roughly 230,000 distinct CDR3 sequences, approximately 20% seen once. The sequencing input was blood, either unsorted or a sorted T cell fraction (not recorded which). The receptors shown here come from a male donor with ankylosing spondylitis or in good health (not recorded which).

This clonotype has ten or more counts. The gene calls are TRBV29-1 and TRBJ2-3; 7 nucleotides match TRBD1. V dropped 7 bases and J dropped 1; count of bases not matched to a gene: 2. CDR3 length: 12 residues. The V gene's germline CDR1 is SQVTM and CDR2 ANQGSEA. The CDR3 bases are TGCAGCGAGGGGACAGGCACAGATACGCAGTATTTT. It codes for CSEGTGTDTQYF.

J is TRBJ2-7 and V is TRBV29-1; possible D gene TRBD1, 6 bases. CDR1 and CDR2 (germline): SQVTM, ANQGSEA. V was trimmed by 6 bases and J by 3 bases, leaving 18 bases between them. This CDR3 comprises 14 residues. For the CDR3, the DNA is TGCAGCGTCTCACAGGGTCAGATGCACTACGAGCAGTACTTC. The encoded protein is CSVSQGQMHYEQYF.

The gene calls are TRBV12-3 or TRBV12-4 and TRBJ2-7; unclear D gene. The CDR3 is 15 amino acids. Trimming took off 2 bases at V and 7 bases at J, with 18 bases between the two ends. The CDR3 sequence is CASSLNGQALVEQYF. In nucleotides, the CDR3 is TGTGCCAGCAGTTTAAATGGGCAGGCCTTGGTAGAGCAGTACTTC.

Concerning this clonotype itself: Germline is not matched at one junction end, which may reflect a read error. The J gene is TRBJ2-3, the V gene TRBV7-7; D is ambiguous. The germline gives CDR1 SSHAT, CDR2 FNYEAQ (reference sequence). The CDR3 loop spans 15 amino acids. In nucleotides, the CDR3 is TGTGCTAGCAGCTTAGGAACCTTAGGCACAGATACGCAGTATTTT. Its translation is CASSLGTLGTDTQYF.

This chain joins TRBV6-2 or TRBV6-3 and TRBJ2-7; 11 bases are shared with TRBD2. CDR3 length: 17 amino acids. The V segment lost 7 bases and the J segment 2 bases; nucleotides outside the gene matches: 13. Germline V gene lookup returns CDR1 MNHEY and CDR2 SVGEGT. This CDR3 is CASTTGTSGIFTYEQYF. The CDR3 coding sequence is TGTGCCAGCACCACCGGGACTAGCGGTATCTTTACCTACGAGCAGTACTTC.

The chain uses TRBV27 and TRBJ2-1; 10 bases are shared with TRBD2. V shed 5 bases and J 0 bases; nucleotides not matched to a gene: 4. This CDR3 contains 16 residues. The germline gives CDR1 MNHEY, CDR2 SMNVEV (reference sequence). The CDR3 loop reads CASSESSGSSYNEQFF. DNA of the CDR3: TGTGCCAGCAGTGAGTCTAGCGGGAGCTCCTACAATGAGCAGTTCTTC.

This clonotype came up many times. The chain joins TRBV6-5 to TRBJ1-2; 12 bases are shared with TRBD1. Germline CDR1 reads MNHEY; CDR2 reads SVGAGI. Trimming cost V 2 bases and J 2 bases; bases outside gene matches: 6. CDR3 length equals 17 residues. In nucleotides, the CDR3 is TGTGCCAGCAGTTACCGGGACAGGGGGCTTAAAAACTATGGCTACACCTTC. Translating gives CASSYRDRGLKNYGYTF.

The rearrangement joins TRBV5-1 to TRBJ1-5; D possibly corresponds to TRBD1 (6 bases). Looked up from germline, CDR1 is SGHRS and CDR2 is YFSETQ. The CDR3 runs 15 residues. Trimming left V 4 bases short and J 2 bases short, with 13 bases between. In nucleotides, the CDR3 is TGCGCCAGCAGCACAGGGACGGGCGGCAATCAGCCCCAGCATTTT. It is translated as CASSTGTGGNQPQHF.

This clonotype was counted a few times. Because it lacks the conserved phenylalanine or tryptophan at the end, this CDR3 is likely a read error. No DNA is shown, since the ends of the CDR3 on it are uncertain; the CDR3 is the one TCRdb lists. The CDR3 protein is CSGRQGVSS. J is TRBJ2-5 and V is TRBV29-1; TRBD1, the table's D call, lacks a check against the DNA. The CDR3 has 9 amino acids, counting both end residues. Germline-derived CDR1 and CDR2 are SQVTM and ANQGSEA.

Only a few counts were recorded for this clonotype. The chain joins TRBV11-2 to TRBJ2-5; 16 bases map to TRBD2. V lost 5 bases to trimming and J lost 5 bases; unmatched junction nucleotides: 11. The germline V gene has CDR1 SGHAT and CDR2 FQNNGV. This CDR3 has 18 residues. The CDR3, as DNA: TGTGCCAGCAGCCAGCCGGGACTAGCGGGAGGGCCTGTGGAGACCCAGTACTTC. Encoded protein: CASSQPGLAGGPVETQYF.

The table lists this clonotype with many counts. This chain joins TRBV12-3 or TRBV12-4 and TRBJ2-2; D unclear. V was shortened by 3 bases and J by 0 bases, with 5 bases between the two germline ends. This CDR3 has 14 amino acids. The CDR3 reads CASSFYANTGELFF. CDR3 nucleotide sequence: TGTGCCAGCAGTTTTTACGCGAACACCGGGGAGCTGTTTTTT.

J is TRBJ2-5 and V is TRBV20-1; D not certain. Germline CDR1 reads DFQATT; CDR2 reads SNEGSKA (reference sequence). The CDR3 covers 13 residues. With 0 bases removed from V and 5 bases from J, the gap between germline ends came to 10 bases. The CDR3 DNA reads TGCAGTGCTAGAGAAGGGCTGGTGGAGACCCAGTACTTC. Its translation is CSAREGLVETQYF.

V usage is TRBV6-1 and J usage is TRBJ2-7; 13 nucleotides line up with TRBD2. CDR1 is MNHNS, CDR2 SASEGT, per germline. With V trimmed by 8 bases and J by 3 bases, 10 bases remained unmatched. CDR3 length equals 16 residues. The CDR3 here is CASRGLAGPRYYEQYF. DNA of the CDR3: TGTGCCAGCCGGGGACTAGCGGGACCCCGATACTACGAGCAGTACTTC.

Ten or more counts support this clonotype. The gene calls are TRBV29-1 and TRBJ2-1; the match to TRBD2 covers 8 bases. Germline values: CDR1 SQVTM, CDR2 ANQGSEA. This CDR3 is built from 15 residues. With 2 bases clipped from V and 0 bases from J, the junction kept 3 bases outside the gene matches. The CDR3 is CSVEYSGVSYNEQFF. CDR3 coding DNA: TGCAGCGTTGAATATAGCGGGGTCTCCTACAATGAGCAGTTCTTC.

The chain has TRBV7-9 and TRBJ2-7; 7 positions agree with TRBD2. CDR1 is SEHNR and CDR2 is FQNEAQ in the germline V gene (reference sequence). The CDR3 length is 14 residues. V was pared by 3 bases and J by 3 bases, with 5 bases of the junction left unmatched. The CDR3 protein is CASSFGTTHYEQYF. The CDR3 DNA is TGTGCCAGCAGCTTCGGGACTACACACTACGAGCAGTACTTC.